A selection of T cell receptor beta chains follows, all from one sample in a study of shared clonotypes between healthy human individuals. The table came from immunoSEQ multiplex PCR; TCRdb's copy has only in-frame clones and leaves some out. The sample carries around 480,000 clones, around 79% recorded once. Specimen: PBMCs. These receptor sequences come from a woman between 35 and 50 years old in good health. Some clones in this sample may be carry-over from other donors' samples. Both conserved end residues are part of each CDR3. The D gene is left open where the match is weak. For some rows the clone size is stated as once, few or many, or as a class when expanded; others skip it.

d_call: .; j_call: TRBJ1-5; v_call: TRBV28; clone_size: .; cdr3_nt: TGTGCCTCCGGGGGTCAGGGGCATCAGCCCCAGCATTTT; cdr3_aa: CASGGQGHQPQHF
d_call: .; j_call: TRBJ1-4; v_call: TRBV6-1; clone_size: .; cdr3_nt: TGTGCCAGCAGTGAATCAATAGGGCAGGGCAATGAAAAACTGTTTTTT; cdr3_aa: CASSESIGQGNEKLFF
d_call: .; j_call: TRBJ2-1; v_call: TRBV4-1; clone_size: once; cdr3_nt: TGCGCCAGCAGCCTAGTAGGTTCCTACAATGAGCAGTTCTTC; cdr3_aa: CASSLVGSYNEQFF
d_call: .; j_call: TRBJ2-2; v_call: TRBV5-1; clone_size: once; cdr3_nt: TGCGCCAGCAGCTTGGGGCTAGCGGGGGAGCTGTTTTTT; cdr3_aa: CASSLGLAGELFF
d_call: .; j_call: TRBJ2-7; v_call: TRBV7-9; clone_size: .; cdr3_nt: TGTGCCAGCAGCCCTGGACTGGACTACGAGCAGTACTTC; cdr3_aa: CASSPGLDYEQYF
d_call: TRBD1; j_call: TRBJ2-1; v_call: TRBV29-1; clone_size: .; cdr3_nt: TGCAGCGCCGCCCGGCCAGGGGGCACTGAGCAGTTCTTC; cdr3_aa: CSAARPGGTEQFF
d_call: TRBD2; j_call: TRBJ2-3; v_call: TRBV27; clone_size: once; cdr3_nt: TGTGCCAGCAGTTACGGCGGGAGGGACACAGATACGCAGTATTTT; cdr3_aa: CASSYGGRDTDTQYF
d_call: .; j_call: TRBJ2-1; v_call: TRBV10-2; clone_size: .; cdr3_nt: TGCGCCAGCAGTGAGAGGAGCTCCTACAATGAGCAGTTCTTC; cdr3_aa: CASSERSSYNEQFF
d_call: .; j_call: TRBJ2-1; v_call: TRBV7-3; clone_size: .; cdr3_nt: TGTGCCAGCAGCTTGGGCGGGAAAGGGGCTGAGCAGTTCTTC; cdr3_aa: CASSLGGKGAEQFF
d_call: .; j_call: TRBJ1-5; v_call: TRBV2; clone_size: few; cdr3_nt: TGTGCCAGCAGCGCCGGGACGGTGAATCAGCCCCAGCATTTT; cdr3_aa: CASSAGTVNQPQHF
d_call: .; j_call: TRBJ2-1; v_call: TRBV6-6; clone_size: many; cdr3_nt: TGTGCCAGCAGTTACAACGACGTATACAATGAGCAGTTCTTC; cdr3_aa: CASSYNDVYNEQFF
d_call: .; j_call: TRBJ2-3; v_call: TRBV28; clone_size: many; cdr3_nt: TGTGCCAGCAGTTCGAACACAGATACGCAGTATTTT; cdr3_aa: CASSSNTDTQYF
d_call: TRBD2; j_call: TRBJ2-1; v_call: TRBV28; clone_size: .; cdr3_nt: TGTGCCAGCAGTTTTAGCCTAGCGGGACTGAATGAGCAGTTCTTC; cdr3_aa: CASSFSLAGLNEQFF
d_call: TRBD2; j_call: TRBJ2-5; v_call: TRBV7-2; clone_size: .; cdr3_nt: TGTGCCAGCAGCACCCTTGGGGGGACTAGATTCGAAGAGACCCAGTACTTC; cdr3_aa: CASSTLGGTRFEETQYF
d_call: .; j_call: TRBJ1-1; v_call: TRBV6-1; clone_size: .; cdr3_nt: TGTGCCAGCACCCTCTTACAGGGCAACACTGAAGCTTTCTTT; cdr3_aa: CASTLLQGNTEAFF
d_call: TRBD2; j_call: TRBJ2-7; v_call: TRBV7-9; clone_size: .; cdr3_nt: TGTGCCAGCAGCTTAGGAGATGGACTAGCGGAGCGCTCCTACGAGCAGTACTTC; cdr3_aa: CASSLGDGLAERSYEQYF
d_call: .; j_call: TRBJ1-2; v_call: TRBV23-1; clone_size: few; cdr3_nt: TGCGCCAGCAGACCAGGATTCTATGGCTACACCTTC; cdr3_aa: CASRPGFYGYTF
d_call: TRBD1; j_call: TRBJ1-5; v_call: TRBV19; clone_size: .; cdr3_nt: TGTGCCAGCTGGGGACAGGGGTCGGGACAGCCCCAGCATTTT; cdr3_aa: CASWGQGSGQPQHF
d_call: .; j_call: TRBJ1-1; v_call: TRBV30; clone_size: many; cdr3_nt: TGTGCCTGGTCCTGGGGGGCCGCTGAAGCTTTCTTT; cdr3_aa: CAWSWGAAEAFF
d_call: .; j_call: TRBJ2-5; v_call: TRBV2; clone_size: few; cdr3_nt: TGTGCCAGCTCCGACAGGATGGAGGAGACCCAGTACTTC; cdr3_aa: CASSDRMEETQYF
d_call: .; j_call: TRBJ2-7; v_call: TRBV7-9; clone_size: .; cdr3_nt: TGTGCCAGCAGCTTACCCGACTACGAGCAGTACTTC; cdr3_aa: CASSLPDYEQYF
d_call: .; j_call: TRBJ1-5; v_call: TRBV10-2; clone_size: .; cdr3_nt: TGCGCCAGCAGCATCTCCCGGGACCTCAATCAGCCCCAGCATTTT; cdr3_aa: CASSISRDLNQPQHF
d_call: .; j_call: TRBJ1-3; v_call: TRBV5-1; clone_size: .; cdr3_nt: TGCGCCAGCAGCTTGGACGGCAGGGCGGATGGAAACACCATATATTTT; cdr3_aa: CASSLDGRADGNTIYF
d_call: .; j_call: TRBJ2-5; v_call: TRBV4-1; clone_size: few; cdr3_nt: TGCGCCAGCAGCCCCACAGGGCGGGAGACCCAGTACTTC; cdr3_aa: CASSPTGRETQYF
d_call: .; j_call: TRBJ1-2; v_call: TRBV28; clone_size: many; cdr3_nt: TGTGCCAGCAGTTTTCCCGGGGGAAGAAACTATGGCTACACCTTC; cdr3_aa: CASSFPGGRNYGYTF
d_call: .; j_call: TRBJ1-4; v_call: TRBV18; clone_size: .; cdr3_nt: TGTGCCAGCTCACCACCAGTGAGGTCTAATGAAAAACTGTTTTTT; cdr3_aa: CASSPPVRSNEKLFF
d_call: .; j_call: TRBJ2-7; v_call: TRBV6-1; clone_size: .; cdr3_nt: TGTGCCAGCAGTGAAGAAGTCTACGAGCAGTACTTC; cdr3_aa: CASSEEVYEQYF
d_call: TRBD2; j_call: TRBJ2-7; v_call: TRBV28; clone_size: once; cdr3_nt: TGTGCCAGCAGTTTGGGCGGGAGAGCCAGGGACGAGCAGTACTTC; cdr3_aa: CASSLGGRARDEQYF
d_call: .; j_call: TRBJ1-4; v_call: TRBV18; clone_size: .; cdr3_nt: TGTGCCAGCTCACAACAGTCTAATGAAAAACTGTTTTTT; cdr3_aa: CASSQQSNEKLFF
d_call: .; j_call: TRBJ2-1; v_call: TRBV27; clone_size: .; cdr3_nt: TGTGCCAGCAGTTTCTTAGGGGGTTTCTTCGAGAGGCCGTTCTTC; cdr3_aa: CASSFLGGFFERPFF
d_call: TRBD1; j_call: TRBJ2-1; v_call: TRBV2; clone_size: .; cdr3_nt: TGTGCCAGCAGTGCACAGGGGGCGGATAATGAGCAGTTCTTC; cdr3_aa: CASSAQGADNEQFF
d_call: TRBD2; j_call: TRBJ2-3; v_call: TRBV7-3; clone_size: .; cdr3_nt: TGTGCCAGCAGCACTATAGCGGGAGGGCCGAGCACAGATACGCAGTATTTT; cdr3_aa: CASSTIAGGPSTDTQYF
d_call: .; j_call: TRBJ1-2; v_call: TRBV5-4; clone_size: .; cdr3_nt: TGTGCCAGCAGGCTCAGACAGGCTATTAACTATGGCTACACCTTC; cdr3_aa: CASRLRQAINYGYTF
d_call: .; j_call: TRBJ2-7; v_call: TRBV5-1; clone_size: .; cdr3_nt: TGCGCCAGCAGCTCCGAACCTCGGGCCCTTTCACGCCCCGAGCAGTACTTC; cdr3_aa: CASSSEPRALSRPEQYF
d_call: .; j_call: TRBJ2-1; v_call: TRBV7-9; clone_size: .; cdr3_nt: TGCGCCAGCAGCCTAGTCCTACTAGGTACCCGGGGTGAGCAGTTCTTC; cdr3_aa: CASSLVLLGTRGEQFF
d_call: .; j_call: TRBJ2-1; v_call: TRBV7-2; clone_size: .; cdr3_nt: TGTGCCAGCAGCCCGCAAGGGGAGACCTACAATGAGCAGTTCTTC; cdr3_aa: CASSPQGETYNEQFF
d_call: TRBD2; j_call: TRBJ2-1; v_call: TRBV6-6; clone_size: .; cdr3_nt: TGTGCCAGCAGACGGACTAGCCGGGGTGAGCAGTTCTTC; cdr3_aa: CASRRTSRGEQFF
d_call: .; j_call: TRBJ2-7; v_call: TRBV7-8; clone_size: .; cdr3_nt: TGTGCCAGCAGTTTTAGGACAAGCCACTCGGGGCAGTACTTC; cdr3_aa: CASSFRTSHSGQYF
d_call: .; j_call: TRBJ2-5; v_call: TRBV11-2; clone_size: once; cdr3_nt: TGTGCCAGCAGCTTAACGGGGAAAGAGACCCAGTACTTC; cdr3_aa: CASSLTGKETQYF
d_call: .; j_call: TRBJ2-3; v_call: TRBV10-3; clone_size: once; cdr3_nt: TGTGCCATCAGTGTGACCGCTGGGGCAGATACGCAGTATTTT; cdr3_aa: CAISVTAGADTQYF
d_call: TRBD2; j_call: TRBJ2-5; v_call: TRBV19; clone_size: .; cdr3_nt: TGTGCCAGTAGTCCCCGACCCTCTGGCTGGACTAGACAAGAGACCCAGTACTTC; cdr3_aa: CASSPRPSGWTRQETQYF
d_call: TRBD1; j_call: TRBJ2-3; v_call: TRBV30; clone_size: .; cdr3_nt: TGTGCCTGGAGTGTATCTTCGTGGGGGACAGGAGATACGCAGTATTTT; cdr3_aa: CAWSVSSWGTGDTQYF
d_call: .; j_call: TRBJ1-6; v_call: TRBV5-4; clone_size: .; cdr3_nt: TGTGCCAGCAGCCCGCAGGAACTCAAGAATTCACCCCTCCACTTT; cdr3_aa: CASSPQELKNSPLHF
d_call: TRBD2; j_call: TRBJ2-7; v_call: TRBV4-2; clone_size: .; cdr3_nt: TGTGCCGTCGCTGGCGGGAGGGTCCGCTACGAGCAGTACTTC; cdr3_aa: CAVAGGRVRYEQYF
d_call: .; j_call: TRBJ2-7; v_call: TRBV11-2; clone_size: .; cdr3_nt: TGTGCCAGCAGTCCTGGGGTGCGGCAGTACTACGAGCAGTACTTC; cdr3_aa: CASSPGVRQYYEQYF
d_call: TRBD1; j_call: TRBJ1-1; v_call: TRBV5-1; clone_size: .; cdr3_nt: TGCGCCAGCAGCTTGGGACAGGGGGCGAACACTGAAGCTTTCTTT; cdr3_aa: CASSLGQGANTEAFF
d_call: .; j_call: TRBJ2-3; v_call: TRBV5-4; clone_size: .; cdr3_nt: TGTGCCAGCAGCTTGGCTGTCACAGATACGCAGTATTTT; cdr3_aa: CASSLAVTDTQYF
d_call: .; j_call: TRBJ2-7; v_call: TRBV25-1; clone_size: .; cdr3_nt: TGTGCCAGCAGTGAATCCCCGGGTGCCTACGAGCAGTACTTC; cdr3_aa: CASSESPGAYEQYF
d_call: TRBD1; j_call: TRBJ1-4; v_call: TRBV7-8; clone_size: .; cdr3_nt: TGTGCCAGCAGCCGCACTCCCGGGACAGGGGCTGAAAAACTGTTTTTT; cdr3_aa: CASSRTPGTGAEKLFF
d_call: .; j_call: TRBJ2-1; v_call: TRBV7-8; clone_size: .; cdr3_nt: TGTGCCAGCAGCTTAGCCACCGGAAGTGAGCAGTTCTTC; cdr3_aa: CASSLATGSEQFF
d_call: TRBD1; j_call: TRBJ2-5; v_call: TRBV29-1; clone_size: .; cdr3_nt: TGCAGCGTTGTAGAGGGGGCCCAAGAGACCCAGTACTTC; cdr3_aa: CSVVEGAQETQYF
d_call: .; j_call: TRBJ2-1; v_call: TRBV6-5; clone_size: .; cdr3_nt: TGTGCCAGCAGTTACTCGATTGGGGGTGGTGAGCAGTTCTTC; cdr3_aa: CASSYSIGGGEQFF
d_call: .; j_call: TRBJ2-1; v_call: TRBV2; clone_size: once; cdr3_nt: TGTGCCAGCAGCAAAGAGGCTGTCTTGCAGTTCTTC; cdr3_aa: CASSKEAVLQFF
d_call: .; j_call: TRBJ1-2; v_call: TRBV7-9; clone_size: .; cdr3_nt: TGTGCCAGCAGCTTAGCACACGGGTCCAATGGTGGCTACACCTTC; cdr3_aa: CASSLAHGSNGGYTF
d_call: .; j_call: TRBJ2-1; v_call: TRBV6-4; clone_size: .; cdr3_nt: TGTGCCAGCAGTAAACAAGGGGTAATAGATGAGCAGTTCTTC; cdr3_aa: CASSKQGVIDEQFF
d_call: TRBD2; j_call: TRBJ2-2; v_call: TRBV28; clone_size: once; cdr3_nt: TGTGCCAGCAGCGTCCTAGCGGGAGGTCTGAACACCGGGGAGCTGTTTTTT; cdr3_aa: CASSVLAGGLNTGELFF
d_call: .; j_call: TRBJ2-7; v_call: TRBV6-1; clone_size: few; cdr3_nt: TGTGCCAGCAGGAGGACAGATTACGAGCAGTACTTC; cdr3_aa: CASRRTDYEQYF
d_call: TRBD2; j_call: TRBJ2-3; v_call: TRBV2; clone_size: few; cdr3_nt: TGTGCCAGCAGGGAAGGACTAGCGGGAGAAATAGATACGCAGTATTTT; cdr3_aa: CASREGLAGEIDTQYF
d_call: .; j_call: TRBJ2-6; v_call: TRBV5-4; clone_size: .; cdr3_nt: TGTGCCAGCAGCCCGGGACACCTAAGCTCTGGGGCCAACGTCCTGACTTTC; cdr3_aa: CASSPGHLSSGANVLTF
d_call: .; j_call: TRBJ2-1; v_call: TRBV6-1; clone_size: .; cdr3_nt: TGTGCCAGCAGTCCTGGGGGGGAGCAGTTCTTC; cdr3_aa: CASSPGGEQFF